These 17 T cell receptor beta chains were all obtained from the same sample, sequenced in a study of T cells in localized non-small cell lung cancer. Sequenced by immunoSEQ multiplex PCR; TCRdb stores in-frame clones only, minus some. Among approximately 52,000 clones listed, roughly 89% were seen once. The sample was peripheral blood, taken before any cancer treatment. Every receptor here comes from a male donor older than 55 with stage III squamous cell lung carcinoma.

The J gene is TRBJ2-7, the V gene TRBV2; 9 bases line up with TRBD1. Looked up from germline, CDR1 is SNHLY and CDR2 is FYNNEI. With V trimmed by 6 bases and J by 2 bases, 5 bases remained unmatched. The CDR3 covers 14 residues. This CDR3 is CASRGQGLAYEQYF. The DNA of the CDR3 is TGTGCCAGCAGAGGACAGGGGCTGGCCTACGAGCAGTACTTC.

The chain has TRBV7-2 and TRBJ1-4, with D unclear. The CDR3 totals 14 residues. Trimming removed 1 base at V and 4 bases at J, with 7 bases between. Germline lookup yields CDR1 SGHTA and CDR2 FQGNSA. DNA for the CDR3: TGTGCCAGCAGCTTAGGAGCCATTAATGAAAAACTGTTTTTT. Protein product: CASSLGAINEKLFF.

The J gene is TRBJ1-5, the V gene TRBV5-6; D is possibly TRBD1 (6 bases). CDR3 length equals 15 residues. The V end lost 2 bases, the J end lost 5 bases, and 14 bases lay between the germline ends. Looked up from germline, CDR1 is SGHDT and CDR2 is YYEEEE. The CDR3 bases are TGTGCCAGCAGCTTATTCCGGGACACCTATCAGCCCCAGCATTTT. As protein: CASSLFRDTYQPQHF.

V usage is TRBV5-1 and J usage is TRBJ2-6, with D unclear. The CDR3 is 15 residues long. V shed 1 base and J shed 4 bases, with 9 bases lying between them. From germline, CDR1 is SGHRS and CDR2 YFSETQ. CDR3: CASSLIETGANVLTF. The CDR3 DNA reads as TGCGCCAGCAGCTTGATAGAGACCGGGGCCAACGTCCTGACTTTC.

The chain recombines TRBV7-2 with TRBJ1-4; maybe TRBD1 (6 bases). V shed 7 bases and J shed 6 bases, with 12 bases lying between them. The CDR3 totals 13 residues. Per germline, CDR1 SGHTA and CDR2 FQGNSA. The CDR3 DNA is TGTGCCAGCAAACAGGGTGCCGATGAAAAACTGTTTTTT. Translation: CASKQGADEKLFF.

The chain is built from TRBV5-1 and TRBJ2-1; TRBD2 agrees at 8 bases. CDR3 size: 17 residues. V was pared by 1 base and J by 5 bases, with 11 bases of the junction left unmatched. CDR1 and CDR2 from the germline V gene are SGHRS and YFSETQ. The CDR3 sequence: CASSLTGSGGRNNEQFF. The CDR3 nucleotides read TGCGCCAGCAGCTTGACTGGATCGGGCGGGAGGAACAATGAGCAGTTCTTC.

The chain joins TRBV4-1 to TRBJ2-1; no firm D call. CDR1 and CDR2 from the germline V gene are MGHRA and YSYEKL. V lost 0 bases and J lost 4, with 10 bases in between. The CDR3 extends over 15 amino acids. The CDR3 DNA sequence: TGCGCCAGCAGCCAAGACTTCGGACGGTACAATGAGCAGTTCTTC. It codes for CASSQDFGRYNEQFF.

DNA of the CDR3: TGTGCCAGCAGCCCCCGATTGGGGTTGGGTGAAAACATTCAGTACTTC. The encoded protein is CASSPRLGLGENIQYF. This chain joins TRBV7-9 and TRBJ2-4; D is uncertain. The ends were cut back, 5 bases at V and 5 bases at J, with 19 bases in the middle. The CDR3 extends over 16 amino acids. Germline CDR1 SEHNR, CDR2 FQNEAQ (reference sequence).

CDR3 region: CASSADAPGGYTF. The DNA for the CDR3 is TGTGCCAGTAGCGCAGATGCACCGGGTGGCTACACCTTC. This chain uses TRBV19 with TRBJ1-2; D gene unclear. Germline V gene sequence: CDR1 LNHDA, CDR2 SQIVND (reference sequence). The CDR3 spans 13 residues. The ends were cut back, 6 bases at V and 7 bases at J, with 15 bases in the middle.

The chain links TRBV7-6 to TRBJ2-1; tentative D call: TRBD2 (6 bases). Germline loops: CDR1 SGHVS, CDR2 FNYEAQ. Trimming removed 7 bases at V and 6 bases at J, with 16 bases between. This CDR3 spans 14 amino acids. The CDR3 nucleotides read TGTGCCAGCACCAATGGGCTAGCGAGCAATGAGCAGTTCTTC. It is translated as CASTNGLASNEQFF.

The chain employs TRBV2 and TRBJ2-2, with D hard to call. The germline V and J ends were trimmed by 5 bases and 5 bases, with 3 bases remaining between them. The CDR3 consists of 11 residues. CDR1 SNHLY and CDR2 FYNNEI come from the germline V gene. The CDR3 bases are TGTGCCAGCAGTTTTACCGGGGAGCTGTTTTTT. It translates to CASSFTGELFF.

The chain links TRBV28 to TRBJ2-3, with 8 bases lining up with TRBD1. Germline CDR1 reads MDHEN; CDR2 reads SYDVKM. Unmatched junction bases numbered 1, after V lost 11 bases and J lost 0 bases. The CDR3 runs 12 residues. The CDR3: CAGQGSTDTQYF. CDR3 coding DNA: TGTGCCGGACAGGGTAGCACAGATACGCAGTATTTT.

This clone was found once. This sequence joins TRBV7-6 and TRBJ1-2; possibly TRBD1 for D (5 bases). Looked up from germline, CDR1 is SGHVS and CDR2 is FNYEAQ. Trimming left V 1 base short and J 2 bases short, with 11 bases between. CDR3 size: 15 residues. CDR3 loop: CASSLGGAGNYGYTF. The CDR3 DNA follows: TGTGCCAGCAGCTTAGGAGGGGCGGGAAACTATGGCTACACCTTC. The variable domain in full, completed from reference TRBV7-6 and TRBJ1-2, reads GAGVSQSPRYKVTKRGQDVALRCDPISGHVSLYWYRQALGQGPEFLTYFNYEAQQDKSGLPNDRFSAERPEGSISTLTIQRTEQRDSAMYRCASSLGGAGNYGYTFGSGTRLTVV.

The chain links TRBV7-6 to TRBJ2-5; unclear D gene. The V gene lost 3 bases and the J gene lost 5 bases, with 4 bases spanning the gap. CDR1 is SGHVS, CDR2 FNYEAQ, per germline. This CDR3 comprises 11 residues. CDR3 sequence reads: CASSFTETQYF. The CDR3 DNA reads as TGTGCCAGCAGCTTTACCGAGACCCAGTACTTC.

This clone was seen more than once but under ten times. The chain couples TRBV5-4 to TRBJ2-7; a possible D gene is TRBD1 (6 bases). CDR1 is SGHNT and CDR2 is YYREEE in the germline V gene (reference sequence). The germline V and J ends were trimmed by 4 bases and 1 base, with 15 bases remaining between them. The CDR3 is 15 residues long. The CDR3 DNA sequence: TGTGCCAGCAGCCTCCGGGTGCAGGGGTCCTACGAGCAGTACTTC. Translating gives CASSLRVQGSYEQYF.

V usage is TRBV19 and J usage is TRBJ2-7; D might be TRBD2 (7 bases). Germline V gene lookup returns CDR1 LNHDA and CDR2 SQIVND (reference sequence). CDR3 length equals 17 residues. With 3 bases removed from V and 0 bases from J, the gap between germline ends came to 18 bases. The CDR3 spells CASSIRGGSGDSYEQYF. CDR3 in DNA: TGTGCCAGTAGTATCAGGGGCGGCAGCGGGGACTCCTACGAGCAGTACTTC.

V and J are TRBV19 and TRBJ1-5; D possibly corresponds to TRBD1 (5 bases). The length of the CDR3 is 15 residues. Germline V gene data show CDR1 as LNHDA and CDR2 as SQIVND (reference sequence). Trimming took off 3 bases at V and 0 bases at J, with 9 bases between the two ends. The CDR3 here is CASSIRGDSNQPQHF. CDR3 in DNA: TGTGCCAGTAGTATCAGAGGGGATAGCAATCAGCCCCAGCATTTT.